A selection of T cell receptor beta chains follows, all from one sample in a study of T cell responses to AZD1222 COVID-19 vaccine. Here immunoSEQ multiplex PCR was the method, and the copy in TCRdb shows in-frame clones only, minus some. The data show about 180,000 clones, about 88% seen once. Material: peripheral blood, obtained 28 days after the second AZD1222 dose. Receptors originate from an adult who received the AZD1222 COVID-19 vaccine. CDR3s include the opening cysteine and the closing phenylalanine or tryptophan. A D gene is named only where the DNA matches it firmly. Part of the rows lack a size; the others show once, few, many or a class for expanded clones.

DNA: TGCGCCAGCAGCCCCGGACGGGCAGATACGCAGTATTTT; CDR3: CASSPGRADTQYF; D: .; size: .; J: TRBJ2-3; V: TRBV5-1
DNA: TGTGCCACCCAACCGGGACAGTCAGGCGAGCAGTACTTC; CDR3: CATQPGQSGEQYF; D: TRBD1; size: few; J: TRBJ2-7; V: TRBV10-3
DNA: TGTGCCAGTATAGACAGACTCGTGGATGGTGGCAATCAGCCCCAGCATTTT; CDR3: CASIDRLVDGGNQPQHF; D: .; size: .; J: TRBJ1-5; V: TRBV19
DNA: TGTGCCAGCAGTTCAAATAGCCCCTCGTGGGAGACCCAGTACTTC; CDR3: CASSSNSPSWETQYF; D: .; size: once; J: TRBJ2-5; V: TRBV7-2
DNA: TGCGCCAGCAGCGGACCCCGTGGGATTGCAACTAATGAAAAACTGTTTTTT; CDR3: CASSGPRGIATNEKLFF; D: .; size: .; J: TRBJ1-4; V: TRBV4-1
DNA: TGTGCCAGCAGCTCTACAACAGGGGCCCCGAACACTGAAGCTTTCTTT; CDR3: CASSSTTGAPNTEAFF; D: TRBD1; size: .; J: TRBJ1-1; V: TRBV7-8
DNA: TGTGCCAGCAGCCAAGATGATCCGGGCAGGGCATGGAGTAATCATGGCTACACCTTC; CDR3: CASSQDDPGRAWSNHGYTF; D: .; size: few; J: TRBJ1-2; V: TRBV14
DNA: TGCGCCAGCAGCCCCCAGGGCGCGGGATTGGAGTATTTT; CDR3: CASSPQGAGLEYF; D: .; size: .; J: TRBJ2-3; V: TRBV5-1
DNA: TGTGCCAGTAGAATACAGGGGGCGGGAGGAGATACGCAGTATTTT; CDR3: CASRIQGAGGDTQYF; D: .; size: .; J: TRBJ2-3; V: TRBV19
DNA: TGTGCCAGCAGCCCTACAGGGGTGGGCGAGCAGTACTTC; CDR3: CASSPTGVGEQYF; D: TRBD1; size: .; J: TRBJ2-7; V: TRBV7-3
DNA: TGTGCCAGCAGCCCGGACGGCGGACAAAAGACCCAGTACTTC; CDR3: CASSPDGGQKTQYF; D: .; size: .; J: TRBJ2-5; V: TRBV7-3
DNA: TGTGCCAGCAGCTTAGCCTCGAGGGGGGAGGGCTACACCTTC; CDR3: CASSLASRGEGYTF; D: .; size: .; J: TRBJ1-2; V: TRBV7-2
DNA: TGTGCCAGCGGAGGGGTCGGGACTGCTGGAAACACCATATATTTT; CDR3: CASGGVGTAGNTIYF; D: .; size: .; J: TRBJ1-3; V: TRBV27
DNA: TGTGCCAGCAGCCCCGAACTAGCGGGAGGGTTCACAGATACGCAGTATTTT; CDR3: CASSPELAGGFTDTQYF; D: TRBD2; size: .; J: TRBJ2-3; V: TRBV3-1/TRBV3-2
DNA: TGCGCCAGCAGCTTGAAGAGACAGGGCTCCTACAATGAGCAGTTCTTC; CDR3: CASSLKRQGSYNEQFF; D: TRBD1; size: .; J: TRBJ2-1; V: TRBV5-1
DNA: TGTGCCAGCAGCTTAGACCCGAGGGGAACGGGCGGAGCTTTCTTT; CDR3: CASSLDPRGTGGAFF; D: .; size: .; J: TRBJ1-1; V: TRBV11-2
DNA: TGTGCCAGCAGCCAGTCGGCGAGCGGGAGGGACAATGAGCAGTTCTTC; CDR3: CASSQSASGRDNEQFF; D: TRBD2; size: .; J: TRBJ2-1; V: TRBV4-2
DNA: TGTGCCAGCAGCCCCGGCGGGTCGTCCTCCGCCGAGCAGTACTTC; CDR3: CASSPGGSSSAEQYF; D: .; size: .; J: TRBJ2-7; V: TRBV7-3
DNA: TGTGCCAGCAGCCAAAGAGTGGCCCAGGGGTACACCGGGGAGCTGTTTTTT; CDR3: CASSQRVAQGYTGELFF; D: .; size: once; J: TRBJ2-2; V: TRBV14
DNA: TGCGCCAGCAGCATTACAGGGGGATCTAATGAAAAACTGTTTTTT; CDR3: CASSITGGSNEKLFF; D: TRBD1; size: .; J: TRBJ1-4; V: TRBV5-1
DNA: TGTGCCAGCAGCTTAGTCGGGGGGGGTGGCCGCAATCAGCCCCAGCATTTT; CDR3: CASSLVGGGGRNQPQHF; D: .; size: few; J: TRBJ1-5; V: TRBV7-2
DNA: TGTGCCAGTAGTCTCCGGATTCAGCCCCAGCATTTT; CDR3: CASSLRIQPQHF; D: .; size: .; J: TRBJ1-5; V: TRBV19
DNA: TGTGCCTCGCGGGACGGGAACTATGGCTACACCTTC; CDR3: CASRDGNYGYTF; D: .; size: .; J: TRBJ1-2; V: TRBV12-3/TRBV12-4
DNA: TGTGCCAGCAGTTTCCCCTCTAGCGGGAGGGCGAATGAGCAGTTCTTC; CDR3: CASSFPSSGRANEQFF; D: TRBD2; size: .; J: TRBJ2-1; V: TRBV28
DNA: TGTGCCAGCAGCCCCCTCGGACTAGCGGGCCACACCGGGGAGCTGTTTTTT; CDR3: CASSPLGLAGHTGELFF; D: TRBD2; size: .; J: TRBJ2-2; V: TRBV7-9
DNA: TGTGCCACCAGCACGGTCCAGCGGGTTTACAATGAGCAGTTCTTC; CDR3: CATSTVQRVYNEQFF; D: .; size: .; J: TRBJ2-1; V: TRBV15
DNA: TGTGCCAGCGGCTCCGCTTCAGGGGGGGATGAGCAGTTCTTC; CDR3: CASGSASGGDEQFF; D: .; size: .; J: TRBJ2-1; V: TRBV3-1/TRBV3-2
DNA: TGTGCCACTCAAACCCGGGACGGCCAGAACACCGGGGAGCTGTTTTTT; CDR3: CATQTRDGQNTGELFF; D: .; size: .; J: TRBJ2-2; V: TRBV28
DNA: TGTGCCAGCTCTTCAGACTACGAGCAGTACTTC; CDR3: CASSSDYEQYF; D: .; size: once; J: TRBJ2-7; V: TRBV9
DNA: TGTGCCAGCAGCTTAGCGGGGGTAGCGGGATCAGGTGAGCAGTACTTC; CDR3: CASSLAGVAGSGEQYF; D: TRBD2; size: .; J: TRBJ2-7; V: TRBV7-2
DNA: TGTGCCTGGAGTCTACAGGAGTTCGAAAAACTGTTTTTT; CDR3: CAWSLQEFEKLFF; D: .; size: .; J: TRBJ1-4; V: TRBV30
DNA: TGTGCCAGCAGTTTGGAATCCCGGGACAGGAGCTGGGAGCAGTACTTC; CDR3: CASSLESRDRSWEQYF; D: TRBD1; size: once; J: TRBJ2-7; V: TRBV28
DNA: TGTGCCACCAGTGTTGGCAGCTCCTACAATGAGCAGTTCTTC; CDR3: CATSVGSSYNEQFF; D: .; size: .; J: TRBJ2-1; V: TRBV24-1
DNA: TGTGCCAGCAGCTCTGGCCACACTGAAGCTTTCTTT; CDR3: CASSSGHTEAFF; D: .; size: once; J: TRBJ1-1; V: TRBV5-5
DNA: TGTGCCAGCAGCTTACTAGCTAAAGGGAATGAGCAGTTCTTC; CDR3: CASSLLAKGNEQFF; D: .; size: .; J: TRBJ2-1; V: TRBV7-3
DNA: TGTGCCAGCTCACCCGGACAGGGTGATGGCTACACCTTC; CDR3: CASSPGQGDGYTF; D: TRBD1; size: .; J: TRBJ1-2; V: TRBV18
DNA: TGTGCCAGCAGTCCTACGCGAGCCAACGAGCAGTACTTC; CDR3: CASSPTRANEQYF; D: .; size: once; J: TRBJ2-7; V: TRBV27
DNA: TGTGCCAGTAGTATACCCGGAGGAGGGGCCAACGTCCTGACTTTC; CDR3: CASSIPGGGANVLTF; D: .; size: .; J: TRBJ2-6; V: TRBV19